This T cell receptor beta chain was recovered during a study of cytomegalovirus exposure and HLA in healthy donors (dated by TCRdb to 2016 to 2017). General notes on the study: An earlier analysis of several hundred of the donors reported over 250 Gb of sequence data and 117 million unique TCR beta sequences obtained from about 179 million T cells. Roughly 5 DR-DQ haplotypes were handled as single units for association and clustering because linkage in the cohort was strong. The genetic ancestry cluster associated with self-reported Caucasian donors included about four fifths of the 398 genotyped donors. All discovery cohort repertoires had been generated on a single sequencing platform. Donor age, sex, ethnicity and CMV serostatus were compiled together with the repertoire data. The number of typed donors differed by locus: about 620-630 for A, B, C, DRB1 and DQB1; 500 to 550 for DQA1; 606 for DPA1; and some 430 for DPB1. In a later analysis, previously published TCR beta repertoires from more than 500 donors were re-analyzed and high-resolution HLA genotyping was added so that TCR occurrence patterns could be studied. To predict cytomegalovirus infection status, the study combined high-throughput TCR immunosequencing, statistical association of individual TCRs with disease status, and machine learning. A later genetic analysis took genome-wide SNP genotypes for about 65% of the 666 donors and used that subset as a discovery cohort. The later analysis used no new phenotypic data to find candidate immune exposures, relying instead on TCR beta sequences and their occurrence across donors. The study was designed to test whether signatures of past pathogen exposure could be identified by cataloging public T cell receptors. The study used immunosequencing to profile the T cell repertoires of 670 or so subjects and linked those repertoires to cytomegalovirus serostatus. Besides the first cohort of 666 subjects, a separate validation cohort made up of 120 different subjects was used. On average, around 230,000 unique TCR beta nucleotide sequences were sequenced per donor among about 400 genotyped donors of the cohort, with roughly 18% of those sequences being non-productive. HLA typing included class I and class II loci at four-digit resolution. An earlier analysis of about 620 of the donors applied high-throughput TCR beta sequencing to assess whether each TCR beta V gene segment acted as functional or pseudogenic. An early release that covered 500 to 800 HLA-typed donors contained about 290 gigabases of sequencing data and some 87 million unique TCR sequences. Beyond this particular receptor, the publication reports: The earlier analysis of some 540 of the donors excluded roughly 17 rarely observed V segments, including chromosome 9 orphons, because counts were too low. CMV serostatus was the only immune exposure information available for the cohort. Several of the top co-occurrence clusters appeared to be linked to parvovirus B19, influenza, CMV and Epstein-Barr virus, according to a later analysis. Because HLA typing was missing for some donors at each locus, association tests included only the typed subset. In vitro tests confirmed that three of the cytomegalovirus-associated TCR beta chains recognize cytomegalovirus antigens. In a later analysis, HLA-associated TCR beta chains were found to be more clonally expanded and to have lower generation probabilities than equally common non-associated chains. Only TCR beta chains were sequenced in this cohort, and the absence of alpha or paired-chain data limited detectable features. A further reported finding was that TCR beta sequences accurately predicted the HLA-A and HLA-B alleles for most subjects in the first cohort. A later analysis found that most CMV-associated TCR beta chains appeared HLA-restricted, with HLA associations seemingly driven largely by CMV exposure. It was suggested by the authors that the approach could potentially be generalized to other disease states and immunological phenotypes. A later genetic analysis reported fewer N-insertions in productive TCRs among donors in an Asian-associated ancestry cluster than the roughly 620-donor mean. According to a later analysis, TCR association rates differed among HLA loci, with DRB1 alleles showing the most associated TCRs and HLA-C alleles showing the fewest. When HLA alleles, especially DR and DQ, strongly co-occurred, TCR associations were difficult to assign to individual alleles. Correlated functional status among segregating V segments might be attributable to linkage disequilibrium, but an unknown experimental factor could not be ruled out. Across donors, most TCR sequences were observed very rarely, whereas some public TCRs were present in many individuals. Because the 87-base-pair reads could not distinguish some IMGT-functional V segments, including TRBV6-2 and TRBV6-3, those segments were excluded. At a false discovery rate of 0.05, a later analysis linked some 17,000 TCR beta sequences to specific HLA alleles. A later genetic analysis associated a missense DCLRE1C variant with V-gene and J-gene trimming of TCR beta chains, and an independent cohort replicated the association. Sequencing depth was assumed to be roughly uniform across donors in the presence/absence analyses, though that assumption may not hold. A cluster of highly shared sequence variants was judged likely to represent a technical artifact of the sequencing pipeline. In the study, approximately 150 TCR beta chains were listed as associated with cytomegalovirus. The classifier was reported to diagnose cytomegalovirus status with high specificity and sensitivity in both the original and validation cohorts. Broadly in line with IMGT annotations, most TCR beta V segments showed up in productive rearrangements about 87% or about 30% of the time in an earlier analysis of under 700 of the donors.

Of note for this clone: The target of this receptor is not known. Per-base quality was not reported, and no clone a single base away is much larger than it.

In total, roughly 670 healthy bone marrow donors made up the cohort. At the time of sampling, every cohort member was nominally healthy, though immune exposures that went unrecorded were likely present. The donor tested CMV seronegative and was one of the 352 seronegative cohort members. Every donor gave a peripheral blood sample, and the peripheral blood mononuclear cells from that sample were used for TCR beta sequencing. The Qiagen DNeasy Blood Extraction Kit was used to extract genomic DNA from the blood cell samples. Libraries were prepared through the immunoSEQ multiplex PCR assay. A mixture of 60 forward primers for TCR Vbeta segments and 13 reverse primers for TCR Jbeta segments was used in the multiplex PCR. Amplification of the CDR3 region of rearranged TCR beta genes was performed with a multiplex PCR assay on genomic DNA. The amplified TCR beta libraries were sequenced on the Illumina HiSeq System as 87-base-pair reads. Per the authors' processing: A later analysis counted tens of millions of unique TCR beta chains across the roughly 700 repertoires, and around 9.9 million of these chains were shared by at least two donors. A nearest-neighbor algorithm error-corrected the raw reads and collapsed the reads into unique sequences, merging closely related sequences to remove PCR and sequencing errors. Alignment of CDR3 sequences to IMGT reference sequences was used to assign V, D and J gene segments. For a sequence to be retained, at least a six-nucleotide match to both a V gene segment and a J gene segment was required. A rearrangement was called productive if the CDR3 had no stop codons and remained in frame with V and J, and every other rearrangement was called non-productive. Following IMGT convention, CDR3 was defined as the stretch from the second conserved V-encoded cysteine to the conserved J-encoded phenylalanine. The earlier analysis of a few hundred of the donors excluded any sequence lacking an unambiguous match to a single V gene segment. In an earlier analysis of around 590 of the donors, a V segment was called functional when productive rearrangements were above 56.7%, and segregating when the standard deviation between donors exceeded 5%. A statistical classification framework was developed to diagnose cytomegalovirus status using the catalog of TCR beta chain sequences. A later analysis assigned V and J genes by comparing TCR nucleotide sequences with IMGT/GENE-DB human TR gene sequences. A later analysis assigned CDR3 sequences and most-parsimonious VDJ recombination scenarios with the TCRdist pipeline. In a later analysis, every TCR beta chain was defined by the combination of its CDR3 amino acid sequence and its V-gene family, and reads without a unique V-gene family were dropped. As a way to deal with suspected cross-contamination and a sequencing artifact, a later analysis dropped hundreds of nucleotide sequences that were highly shared and had low generation probability. For each public chain, a later analysis derived a clonal expansion index from normalized ranks of inferred template counts within each repertoire. In a later analysis, generation probabilities were computed using a VDJ recombination model fitted to out-of-frame rearrangements, and the results were checked against IGoR. A later analysis scored TCR-TCR, TCR-HLA and TCR-CMV co-occurrence with hypergeometric tests, applying a repertoire-size bias correction to TCR pairs. A later analysis estimated false discovery rates by permuting HLA or CMV assignments 20 times. In a later analysis, co-occurring TCRs were grouped with DBSCAN, and TCRdist sequence similarity was added when clustering was performed within HLA-allele-positive subsets. Repertoires with fewer than 30,000 or more than 120,000 public chains were left out of co-occurrence clustering, as were five repertoires with anomalous nucleotide sharing. The table comes from immuneACCESS by way of TCRdb, which keeps in-frame sequences with V and J called. Part of the clones is missing from these tables; in studies checked, under half for an unresolved V gene and the rest for unknown reasons. V, J and clone size are taken as reported in that table, and D and trimming were inferred from the DNA itself. The table for this sample lists approximately 150,000 clones; around 72% of them were counted only once. The leading ten clones occupy roughly 1.4% of the sample.

The V end loses 1 base and the J end loses 5 bases, and a stretch of 14 bases separates them. The CDR3, from cysteine to phenylalanine, totals 15 residues. Left in the record is the CDR3 DNA by itself, 45 bases read in frame from the first base. For CDR1 and CDR2, the germline V gene lists SGHVS and FNYEAQ. This chain joins TRBV7-6 to TRBJ2-5, with the D gene too uncertain to name. This TCR was sampled from a man in his fifties in good health and CMV-seronegative. Sequences were obtained from PBMCs. The base sequence is TGTGCCAGCAGCTTAGTGTACAGACCCCAGGAGACCCAGTACTTC. The encoded protein is CASSLVYRPQETQYF.